This is a list of T cell receptor beta chains from one sample in a study of blood T cell repertoires in COVID-19. TCRdb's table, derived via immunoSEQ multiplex PCR, lists solely in-frame clones and lacks some. This table has about 300,000 clones, 80% to 90% appearing once. Material: PBMCs or T cells enriched from blood (not recorded which). The receptor set was obtained from a man younger than 40 who had recovered from COVID-19. Each CDR3 is given with its conserved first and last residue. D genes are given only for firm matches. Clone size appears in some rows only: once, few, many, or a class for an expanded clone.

TRBJ2-5 | TRBV7-2 | NA | NA | TGTGCCAGCAGCTTAGATAGAGGAGGAGCGAGAATCGGGACCCAGTACTTC | CASSLDRGGARIGTQYF
TRBJ1-6 | TRBV19 | NA | NA | TGTGCCAGTAGTGTAACCGGGGCCTATAATTCACCCCTCCACTTT | CASSVTGAYNSPLHF
TRBJ1-1 | TRBV12-3/TRBV12-4 | once | NA | TGTGCCAGCAGTTTCGGGGTTGAAGCTTTCTTT | CASSFGVEAFF
TRBJ2-7 | TRBV19 | NA | TRBD1 | TGTGCCAGTAGCCGGACAGGGGGCGACGAGCAGTACTTC | CASSRTGGDEQYF
TRBJ2-5 | TRBV4-1 | NA | TRBD1 | TGCGCCAGCAGCCAAGGGACAGGAAATACCCAAGAGACCCAGTACTTC | CASSQGTGNTQETQYF
TRBJ1-3 | TRBV15 | NA | TRBD1 | TGTGCCACCAGCAGAGGGAACCGCCGGGACAGCGAAAACACCATATATTTT | CATSRGNRRDSENTIYF
TRBJ2-7 | TRBV2 | once | NA | TGTGCAGCCCGGGGGCGGGAGACATCCTACGAGCAGTACTTC | CAARGRETSYEQYF
TRBJ1-2 | TRBV28 | NA | TRBD1 | TGTGCCATCTGGGGTCCAGGGGGCCCGAGGGGAAATGGCTACACCTTC | CAIWGPGGPRGNGYTF
TRBJ1-5 | TRBV30 | NA | NA | TGTGCCTGGAGTGGGGGGCAGGGAGATCAGCCCCAGCATTTT | CAWSGGQGDQPQHF
TRBJ2-5 | TRBV19 | NA | TRBD1 | TGTGCCACAAATGACAGGGGAGAGACCCAGTACTTC | CATNDRGETQYF
TRBJ2-4 | TRBV18 | NA | NA | TGTGCCAGCTCACCCAGAGGACAGAATAACATTCAGTACTTC | CASSPRGQNNIQYF
TRBJ2-2 | TRBV11-2 | NA | TRBD2 | TGTGCCAGCAGCTTAGACCCAGCGGGAGGTTTTACCGGGGAGCTGTTTTTT | CASSLDPAGGFTGELFF
TRBJ1-1 | TRBV10-3 | once | NA | TGTGCCATCAGTGACAGGGTTTGGGGAGAAGCTTTCTTT | CAISDRVWGEAFF
TRBJ2-2 | TRBV6-5 | NA | NA | TGTGCCAGCAGTTACGGCCGCGGGGAGCTGTTTTTT | CASSYGRGELFF
TRBJ1-2 | TRBV7-8 | NA | NA | TGTGCCAGCACAAACCGAGACAGATACTATGGCTACACCTTC | CASTNRDRYYGYTF
TRBJ2-2 | TRBV13 | NA | TRBD1 | TGTGCCAGCAACGAAGAGGGACAGGGTGCCGGGGAGCTGTTTTTT | CASNEEGQGAGELFF
TRBJ2-7 | TRBV29-1 | few | TRBD1 | TGCAGCGTTGTGGGACAGGGCCGAATTAGGGATTACGAGCAGTACTTC | CSVVGQGRIRDYEQYF
TRBJ2-5 | TRBV5-1 | NA | TRBD1 | TGCGCCAGCAGCATGACAGGGGGCTTGGGAGAGACCCAGTACTTC | CASSMTGGLGETQYF
TRBJ2-1 | TRBV5-1 | NA | NA | TGCGCCAGCAGCTTCGGAGGCGGGACCTCCTACAATGAGCAGTTCTTC | CASSFGGGTSYNEQFF
TRBJ1-1 | TRBV6-5 | NA | TRBD1 | TGTGCCAGCAGTTACCAGACAGGGCTGAACACTGAAGCTTTCTTT | CASSYQTGLNTEAFF
TRBJ2-7 | TRBV3-1/TRBV3-2 | once | TRBD2 | TGTGCCAGCAGCCAAGGACTAGCGGGCACGGAGCAGTACTTC | CASSQGLAGTEQYF
TRBJ2-7 | TRBV27 | NA | TRBD2 | TGTGCCAGCAGGGAGGCGGGGGGTAGCTCCTACGAGCAGTACTTC | CASREAGGSSYEQYF
TRBJ2-7 | TRBV28 | NA | NA | TGTGCCAGCAGAGAATTCAGGGACGAGCAGTACTTC | CASREFRDEQYF
TRBJ2-5 | TRBV19 | NA | TRBD1 | TGTGCCAGTAGTAGGACAGGGGGCGTCGGGGAGACCCAGTACTTC | CASSRTGGVGETQYF
TRBJ1-1 | TRBV27 | NA | NA | TGTGCCAGCCAAGCGGGGGGAGGAACTGAAGCTTTCTTT | CASQAGGGTEAFF
TRBJ1-2 | TRBV7-2 | NA | NA | TGTGCCAGCACGGAACAGGGCCAATGGGGTGGCTACACCTTC | CASTEQGQWGGYTF
TRBJ1-2 | TRBV5-4 | NA | NA | TGTGCCAGCAGCTTGGAGGGCAGGACTGCCTATGGCTACACCTTC | CASSLEGRTAYGYTF
TRBJ2-7 | TRBV2 | once | NA | TGTGCCAGCAGTGAAAACAAAGTCCCCCTTCTGTACTTC | CASSENKVPLLYF
TRBJ2-7 | TRBV11-2 | NA | TRBD1 | TGTGCCAGCAGCTCCCCCTGGGACAGCAGCTACGAGCAGTACTTC | CASSSPWDSSYEQYF
TRBJ1-1 | TRBV6-5 | NA | NA | TGTGCCAGCCAACGGAGCACTGAAGCTTTCTTT | CASQRSTEAFF
TRBJ2-7 | TRBV5-4 | few | NA | TGTGCCAGCAGGCAAGGGACTCGGGACGAGCAGTACTTC | CASRQGTRDEQYF
TRBJ1-3 | TRBV11-3 | once | NA | TGTGCCAGCAGCTTAGAACCGGCAGGGCCTGGAAACACCATATATTTT | CASSLEPAGPGNTIYF
TRBJ2-1 | TRBV9 | NA | TRBD2 | TGTGCCAGCAGCCTTGGACTAGCGGGAGTGGAGCAGTTCTTC | CASSLGLAGVEQFF
TRBJ2-1 | TRBV6-5 | NA | NA | TGTGCCAGCTCCGAGGTAGGGGGCTCCTACAATGAGCAGTTCTTC | CASSEVGGSYNEQFF
TRBJ2-7 | TRBV7-2 | NA | NA | TGTGCCAGCAGCTTAGTGTTGCGGGGAGAGCAGTACTTC | CASSLVLRGEQYF
TRBJ1-3 | TRBV30 | NA | NA | TGTGCCTGGAAACAGGGAAGCTCTGGAAACACCATATATTTT | CAWKQGSSGNTIYF
TRBJ2-5 | TRBV3-1/TRBV3-2 | NA | NA | TGTGCCAGCAGCCAAGATGGACTCTGGGAGACCCAGTACTTC | CASSQDGLWETQYF